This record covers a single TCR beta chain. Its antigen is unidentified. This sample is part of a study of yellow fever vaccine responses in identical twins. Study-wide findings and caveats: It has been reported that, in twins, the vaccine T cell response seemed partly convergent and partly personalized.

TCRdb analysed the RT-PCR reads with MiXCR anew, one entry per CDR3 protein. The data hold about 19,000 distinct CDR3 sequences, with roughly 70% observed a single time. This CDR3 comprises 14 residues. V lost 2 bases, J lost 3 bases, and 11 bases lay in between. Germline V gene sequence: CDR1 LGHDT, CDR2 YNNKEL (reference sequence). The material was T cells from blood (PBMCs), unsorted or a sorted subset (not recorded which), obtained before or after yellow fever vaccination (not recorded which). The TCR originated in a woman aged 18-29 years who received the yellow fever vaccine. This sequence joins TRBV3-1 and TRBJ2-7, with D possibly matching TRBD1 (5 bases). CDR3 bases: TGTGCCAGCAGCCAAACGTTGGACAACTACGAGCAGTACTTC. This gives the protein CASSQTLDNYEQYF.